These 28 T cell receptor beta chains were sequenced from one sample in a study of cytomegalovirus exposure and HLA in healthy donors. This PCR relied on a set of 60 Vbeta primers and 13 Jbeta primers. Data came from immunoSEQ multiplex PCR; TCRdb stores just in-frame clones and leaves some out. This table has 90,000 to 130,000 clones, around 80% appearing once. Sequences were obtained from PBMCs. The receptors shown here come from a woman in her sixties in good health and CMV-seropositive.

The chain carries TRBV27 and TRBJ2-7; 9 positions agree with TRBD2. Germline assignment: CDR1 MNHEY and CDR2 SMNVEV (reference sequence). Germline trimming cut 5 bases from V and 0 bases from J; bases unmatched to any gene: 8. The CDR3 spans 16 residues. The CDR3 sequence: CASSQRLAANSYEQYF. For the CDR3, the DNA is TGTGCCAGCAGTCAAAGACTAGCGGCCAACTCCTACGAGCAGTACTTC.

The chain couples TRBV7-2 to TRBJ2-7, with 9 bases matching TRBD2. The CDR3 runs to 15 residues. The germline V gene has CDR1 SGHTA and CDR2 FQGNSA. The V gene end was trimmed by 5 bases and the J gene end by 5 bases; junction bases not matched to a gene: 10. DNA of the CDR3: TGTGCCAGCAGCCACTTTAGCGGGAGAACTAACGAGCAGTACTTC. Protein product: CASSHFSGRTNEQYF.

V and J are TRBV11-2 and TRBJ1-3; D may be TRBD1 (5 bases). Germline loops: CDR1 SGHAT, CDR2 FQNNGV. The V end was cut by 0 bases, the J end by 0 bases, with 6 bases between. The CDR3 loop spans 15 amino acids. CDR3 nucleotides: TGTGCCAGCAGCTTAGAGGGGGGCTCTGGAAACACCATATATTTT. Encoded protein: CASSLEGGSGNTIYF.

The chain joins TRBV10-2 to TRBJ2-7; 9 positions match TRBD2. Per germline, CDR1 WSHSY and CDR2 SAAADI. The V and J ends lost 4 bases and 2 bases, in that order; junction bases with no gene match: 6. This CDR3 region has 15 residues. The CDR3 here is CASSVLAGSPYEQYF. The DNA for the CDR3 is TGCGCCAGCAGTGTCCTAGCGGGATCCCCCTACGAGCAGTACTTC.

The rearrangement links TRBV7-2 to TRBJ1-1, with 10 bases identical to TRBD1. Germline V CDR1 and CDR2: SGHTA, FQGNSA. The trim removed 4 bases at V and 6 bases at J, leaving 8 bases unmatched. CDR3 length: 15 amino acids. The CDR3 here is CASSWTGGGVAEAFF. In DNA form, the CDR3 reads TGTGCCAGCAGCTGGACAGGGGGAGGAGTGGCTGAAGCTTTCTTT.

The V and J genes are TRBV11-2 and TRBJ2-3, with D tentatively TRBD2 (5 bases). This CDR3 has 15 amino acids. In germline, CDR1 is SGHAT, CDR2 FQNNGV. V lost 6 bases and J lost 1, with 14 bases in between. The CDR3 reads CASRGLRAGTDTQYF. The CDR3 nucleotides are TGTGCCAGCAGGGGTTTGAGGGCCGGCACAGATACGCAGTATTTT.

This clone turned up a few times. J is TRBJ2-7 and V is TRBV28, with D possibly being TRBD2 (6 bases). Germline V gives CDR1 MDHEN, CDR2 SYDVKM. CDR3 length equals 12 residues. Trimming removed 7 bases from V and 5 bases from J, with 12 bases in between. The CDR3 DNA reads as TGTGCCAGCATTGGAGGGTTTGACGAGCAGTACTTC. This encodes CASIGGFDEQYF.

In this sample, this clone turned up a few times. V and J are TRBV6-1 and TRBJ1-4; D call uncertain. CDR1 MNHNS and CDR2 SASEGT come from the germline V gene. The CDR3 runs to 13 residues. V was cut by 6 bases and J by 6 bases, with 11 bases left in between. The CDR3 protein is CASSRWEDEKLFF. Here the CDR3 DNA reads TGTGCCAGCAGCCGATGGGAGGATGAAAAACTGTTTTTT.

This clone came up once. J is TRBJ1-1 and V is TRBV21-1. TRBV21-1 constitutes a pseudogene. The CDR3 runs to 22 residues. CDR3 coding DNA: TGTGCCAGCAGCAAACGACCAGGGAGAGGAGGGGAGGGGATCGGATTCCGCACTGAAGCTTTCTTT. Residues: CASSKRPGRGGEGIGFRTEAFF.

The rearrangement links TRBV5-1 to TRBJ2-6; no clear D. The CDR3 length is 14 residues. V lost 4 bases, J lost 3 bases, and 8 bases lay in between. CDR1 and CDR2 (germline): SGHRS, YFSETQ. CDR3 loop: CASSLAVGANVLTF. In DNA, the CDR3 is TGCGCCAGCAGCCTTGCGGTTGGGGCCAACGTCCTGACTTTC.

This sequence joins TRBV4-1 and TRBJ2-1; perhaps TRBD2 as D (6 bases). The germline gives CDR1 MGHRA, CDR2 YSYEKL. Trimming left V 2 bases short and J 9 bases short, with 11 bases between. The CDR3 is 13 amino acids. The CDR3 sequence is CASSQSPGVEQFF. CDR3 DNA sequence: TGCGCCAGCAGCCAAAGTCCGGGGGTTGAGCAGTTCTTC.

The chain employs TRBV6-5 and TRBJ1-1; D call uncertain. Trimming stripped 4 bases from V and 4 bases from J, with 7 bases between. The CDR3 is made up of 12 amino acids. Germline CDR1 is MNHEY and CDR2 is SVGAGI. The CDR3: CASSSTITEAFF. CDR3 DNA sequence: TGTGCCAGCAGTTCAACAATCACTGAAGCTTTCTTT.

The CDR3 spells CASSLTSLAIETQYF. CDR3 in DNA: TGTGCCAGCAGTTTAACCTCTCTAGCGATAGAGACCCAGTACTTC. The V gene is TRBV28, the J gene TRBJ2-5; D may be TRBD2 (6 bases). The CDR3 consists of 15 residues. The germline gives CDR1 MDHEN, CDR2 SYDVKM. The ends were cut back, 2 bases at V and 4 bases at J, with 14 bases in the middle.

This clone showed up just a few times. The chain combines TRBV10-3 with TRBJ2-1; perhaps TRBD2 as D (5 bases). Germline V gene data show CDR1 as ENHRY and CDR2 as SYGVKD. There are 13 residues in the CDR3. Trimming pared 0 bases from V and 15 bases from J, leaving 15 bases between. The CDR3 DNA reads as TGTGCCATCAGTGAGTCTGGGGATTATGGAGGGTTCTTC. Residues: CAISESGDYGGFF.

The rearrangement links TRBV4-2 to TRBJ1-4; D call uncertain. Germline CDR1 reads LGHNA; CDR2 reads YNFKEQ. The CDR3 is 13 residues long. With 3 bases removed from V and 7 bases from J, the gap between germline ends came to 9 bases. CDR3 coding DNA: TGTGCCAGCAGCCAGGCGGAGGGTGAAAAACTGTTTTTT. It specifies CASSQAEGEKLFF.

CDR3 nucleotides: TGTGCCAGTCCCTACCGCGGGCGGTATGGCAAAAACATTCAGTACTTC. This codes for CASPYRGRYGKNIQYF. The gene calls are TRBV19 and TRBJ2-4, with D possibly TRBD2 on 5 matching bases. CDR3 length: 16 amino acids. In germline, CDR1 is LNHDA, CDR2 SQIVND (reference sequence). Trimming removed 8 bases at V and 3 bases at J, with 20 bases between.

The V gene is TRBV6-6, the J gene TRBJ2-1, with TRBD2 identical over 7 bases. Germline V lookup: CDR1 MNHNY, CDR2 SVGAGI (reference sequence). CDR3 length: 15 residues. The ends lost 7 bases at V and 4 bases at J; junction bases unmatched: 10. CDR3 amino acids: CASTDQSSGYNEQFF. CDR3 nucleotide sequence: TGTGCCAGCACCGATCAGTCTAGCGGTTACAATGAGCAGTTCTTC.

The rearrangement joins TRBV27 to TRBJ2-7; D is perhaps TRBD2 (6 bases). CDR1 is MNHEY and CDR2 is SMNVEV in the germline V gene (reference sequence). The CDR3 contains 16 residues. With 5 bases removed from V and 6 bases from J, the gap between germline ends came to 23 bases. This CDR3 reads CASSPRTPGLGLEQYF. CDR3 DNA: TGTGCCAGCAGTCCTAGAACGCCGGGACTGGGGCTCGAGCAGTACTTC.

V is TRBV9 and J is TRBJ2-7, with D uncertain. This CDR3 is 14 amino acids long. The V gene lost 0 bases and the J gene lost 2 bases, with 9 bases spanning the gap. The V gene's germline CDR1 is SGDLS and CDR2 YYNGEE. This CDR3 reads CASSVVPVTYEQYF. The CDR3 DNA sequence: TGTGCCAGCAGCGTAGTTCCAGTCACCTACGAGCAGTACTTC.

The chain is built from TRBV6-5 and TRBJ1-2, with D possibly being TRBD1 (6 bases). The CDR3 contains 15 residues. V shed 7 bases and J shed 2 bases, with 17 bases lying between them. Germline loops: CDR1 MNHEY, CDR2 SVGAGI. The CDR3 DNA reads TGTGCCAGCACCCAGGTGGGGGCAGGGAACTATGGCTACACCTTC. This gives the protein CASTQVGAGNYGYTF.

Only a few counts were recorded for this clone. The rearrangement uses TRBV27 and TRBJ1-1; D is undetermined. Trimming removed 0 bases at V and 0 bases at J, with 8 bases between. Germline CDR1 MNHEY, CDR2 SMNVEV (reference sequence). The CDR3 has 15 amino acids. CDR3 region: CASSLSWQLNTEAFF. CDR3 DNA: TGTGCCAGCAGTTTATCTTGGCAGTTGAACACTGAAGCTTTCTTT.

The J gene is TRBJ2-5, the V gene TRBV5-1; D gene uncertain. The J call is uncertain, as TRBJ2-7 better fits the DNA end. Germline CDR1 SGHRS, CDR2 YFSETQ. The CDR3 totals 14 residues. CDR3 in DNA: TGCGCCAGCAGCCCGAGTTCCCCCACCTACGAGCAGTACTTC. It translates to CASSPSSPTYEQYF.

This clone was seen a few times. This chain links TRBV5-4 with TRBJ1-5; a possible D gene is TRBD1 (5 bases). Trimming removed 0 bases from V and 0 bases from J, with 7 bases in between. CDR3 length equals 15 residues. Germline CDR1 SGHNT, CDR2 YYREEE (reference sequence). The CDR3 sequence is CASSLGGGSNQPQHF. The CDR3 nucleotides are TGTGCCAGCAGCTTGGGCGGGGGTAGCAATCAGCCCCAGCATTTT.

V gene TRBV6-4 combines with J gene TRBJ1-3; D unresolved. Germline loops: CDR1 MRHNA, CDR2 SNTAGT. Trimming took 3 bases from V and 0 from J, leaving 15 bases between them. The length of the CDR3 is 17 residues. The CDR3: CASSELNRGDSGNTIYF. The CDR3 nucleotides are TGTGCCAGCAGTGAGCTCAACCGGGGTGACTCTGGAAACACCATATATTTT.

The V call is TRBV6-5, the J call TRBJ1-5; D is possibly TRBD1 (5 bases). V dropped 6 bases and J dropped 9 bases, with 15 bases sitting between them. Germline V gene data show CDR1 as MNHEY and CDR2 as SVGAGI. The CDR3 length is 13 residues. CDR3 nucleotide sequence: TGTGCCAGCAGATTACAGGATGGTTCGCCCCAGCATTTT. Amino acids: CASRLQDGSPQHF.

The gene calls are TRBV25-1 and TRBJ2-3, with 8 bases identical to TRBD2. CDR3 length: 13 residues. Unmatched junction bases numbered 8, after V lost 10 bases and J lost 5 bases. CDR1 MGHDK and CDR2 SYGVNS come from the germline V gene. Here the CDR3 DNA reads TGTGCCACCCAGCGGGAGAGTGGAGATACGCAGTATTTT. It specifies CATQRESGDTQYF.

V gene TRBV5-6 combines with J gene TRBJ2-1, with 12 nucleotides matching TRBD2. The V segment lost 0 bases and the J segment 8 bases; nucleotides outside the gene matches: 9. Germline CDR1 reads SGHDT; CDR2 reads YYEEEE. The CDR3 is 17 residues long. The CDR3 here is CASSLGLAGGPFHEQFF. In DNA form, the CDR3 reads TGTGCCAGCAGCTTGGGTCTAGCGGGAGGGCCGTTTCATGAGCAGTTCTTC. Complete variable domain (other parts from reference TRBV5-6 and TRBJ2-1): DAGVTQSPTHLIKTRGQQVTLRCSPKSGHDTVSWYQQALGQGPQFIFQYYEEEERQRGNFPDRFSGHQFPNYSSELNVNALLLGDSALYLCASSLGLAGGPFHEQFFGPGTRLTVL.

The rearrangement uses TRBV27 and TRBJ1-6; D is ambiguous. The V gene lost 2 bases and the J gene lost 10 bases, with 6 bases spanning the gap. CDR3 size: 12 residues. Germline CDR1 reads MNHEY; CDR2 reads SMNVEV (reference sequence). CDR3: CASSLNRSPLHF. The CDR3 bases are TGTGCCAGCAGTTTAAATCGGTCACCCCTCCACTTT.